This TCR beta chain originates from a study of blood T cell repertoires in COVID-19. Overall study context: Whether acute or convalescent, the COVID-19 samples came from the United States, Italy and Spain. The cDNA or gDNA used as material had been derived from T cells, B-cell-depleted T cells, or PBMCs.

The method was immunoSEQ multiplex PCR; TCRdb's version includes in-frame clones alone and lacks a portion of them. The data hold 80,000 to 130,000 clones, with 92% observed a single time. Looked up from germline, CDR1 is SGHVS and CDR2 is FQNEAQ. Trimming stripped 5 bases from V and 4 bases from J, with 18 bases between. The CDR3 consists of 15 residues. This TCR came from a man between 65 and 80 years old with acute or convalescent COVID-19. The material sequenced was peripheral blood. The rearrangement links TRBV7-8 to TRBJ2-7; a possible D gene is TRBD1 (6 bases). CDR3 in amino acids: CASSGSTGSLYEQYF. CDR3 sequence (DNA): TGTGCCAGCAGCGGGAGTACAGGGAGCCTTTACGAGCAGTACTTC. The full variable domain, rest sourced from reference TRBV7-8 and TRBJ2-7, is GAGVSQSPRYKVAKRGQDVALRCDPISGHVSLFWYQQALGQGPEFLTYFQNEAQLDKSGLPSDRFFAERPEGSVSTLKIQRTQQEDSAVYLCASSGSTGSLYEQYFGPGTRLTVT.